The clone carrying this TCR beta chain was seen only a few times. The target antigen is unknown. TCRdb's table, derived via immunoSEQ multiplex PCR, lists solely in-frame clones and lacks some. Here the sample spans approximately 54,000 clones, about four fifths being singletons. CDR1 is SGHNT and CDR2 is YENEEA in the germline V gene. The CDR3 runs 14 residues. The trim removed 6 bases at V and 5 bases at J, leaving 9 bases unmatched. This sample stems from a study of T cells in localized non-small cell lung cancer. Overall study results and limits: Uninvolved neighboring lung showed the greatest T cell clonality, exceeding tumor. Adjacent lung was found to contain a median about 55 of the top 100 tumor clones. A denser population of T cells in blood accompanied longer overall survival.

The specimen was peripheral blood, collected before any cancer treatment. The source of this sequence is a female donor aged 60 or older with stage II squamous cell lung carcinoma. The chain recombines TRBV11-3 with TRBJ1-1, with TRBD1 matching 7 bases. The CDR3 DNA is TGTGCCAGCAGTCCGACAGGGAGAGGGACTGAAGCTTTCTTT. Translating gives CASSPTGRGTEAFF.